The entry below gives a single T cell receptor (beta chain) sequence along with its context. The antigen is unknown. This entry belongs to a study of T cell responses to AZD1222 COVID-19 vaccine. Overall study context: Pooled in the analysis were second doses at about 4 or about 12 weeks.

Findings of the study overall: Of spike-specific TCRs, nearly half reportedly target regions left unmutated in variants. Most donors were white British, females outnumbered males, and clonal diversity was possibly underestimated. Spike-specific TCRs gained breadth and depth after people received two AZD1222 doses.

Germline V gives CDR1 SGHNT, CDR2 YYREEE (reference sequence). This CDR3 region has 14 residues. V was clipped by 4 bases and J by 6 bases, with 11 bases between them. Method: immunoSEQ multiplex PCR; TCRdb's copy keeps in-frame clones and lacks some. The sample has roughly 110,000 clones; around nine tenths are singletons. The rearrangement joins TRBV5-4 to TRBJ1-6; D unclear. The sequence was obtained from an adult in good health. This specimen was peripheral blood, taken on day 0 of AZD1222 vaccination. Written as DNA, the CDR3 is TGTGCCAGCAGCCGGTTCGGTGGTAATTCACCCCTCCACTTT. This encodes CASSRFGGNSPLHF.